The 22 T cell receptor beta chains below come from one sample, sequenced in a study of T cell clonality in common variable immunodeficiency. The data were produced by immunoSEQ multiplex PCR, yet TCRdb's version contains in-frame clones alone and is incomplete. The repertoire consists of tens of thousands of clones, none detected only once. Sequenced sample: peripheral blood mononuclear cells. These receptors were taken from a person between 18 and 75 years old in good health.

This clone has just a few counts. Read sequence stops 3 residues before the CDR3 end, and the germline J gene provides the missing end. The rearrangement joins TRBV16 to TRBJ2-3; possible D gene TRBD1, 6 bases. The CDR3 totals 15 residues. Germline CDR1 is KGHSY and CDR2 is FQNENV. The germline V and J ends were trimmed by 4 bases and 4 bases, with 15 bases remaining between them. CDR3 protein: CASSRREQGPDTQYF. The covered CDR3 bases are TGTGCCAGCAGCCGAAGGGAACAGGGCCCAGATACG.

This clone showed up many times. The read falls 3 residues short of the CDR3 end, and the missing part is taken from the germline J gene. J is TRBJ2-2 and V is TRBV5-1; D perhaps matches TRBD2 (6 bases). CDR1 and CDR2 (germline): SGHRS, YFSETQ. There are 14 residues in the CDR3. The CDR3 spells CASSLGGEIGKLFF. Incomplete CDR3 DNA: TGCGCCAGCAGCTTGGGCGGGGAAATTGGAAAG.

This clone showed up many times. The read terminates 3 residues ahead of where the CDR3 ends, so the germline J gene completes it. The chain links TRBV5-1 to TRBJ1-1; possibly TRBD1 for D (5 bases). V dropped 4 bases and J dropped 0 bases, with 10 bases sitting between them. This CDR3 is 14 amino acids long. In germline, CDR1 is SGHRS, CDR2 YFSETQ. The CDR3 bases that were read are TGCGCCAGCAGCCGTGACAGCATGAACACTGAA. The encoded protein is CASSRDSMNTE. The complete CDR3 protein is CASSRDSMNTEAFF. Together with reference TRBV5-1 and TRBJ1-1, the CDR3 gives the full variable domain: KAGVTQTPRYLIKTRGQQVTLSCSPISGHRSVSWYQQTPGQGLQFLFEYFSETQRNKGNFPGRFSGRQFSNSRSEMNVSTLELGDSALYLCASSRDSMNTEAFFGQGTRLTVV.

In its sample, this clone was seen many times. The read gets to within 3 residues of the CDR3 end, and the germline J gene fills in the rest. The chain combines TRBV6-2 or TRBV6-3 with TRBJ2-1; D not certain. CDR1 and CDR2 from the germline V gene are MNHEY and SVGEGT. Trimming took 2 bases from V and 7 from J, leaving 9 bases between them. This CDR3 has 13 amino acids. The CDR3 loop is CASSYEPQNEQFF. The CDR3 DNA, read in part, is TGTGCCAGCAGTTACGAACCTCAGAATGAG.

At least ten counts were recorded for this clone. With the read ending 3 residues before the CDR3 end, the germline J gene is used to fill in that end. The V call is TRBV30, the J call TRBJ2-1; possible D gene TRBD1, 6 bases. V was cut by 2 bases and J by 6 bases, with 8 bases left in between. The CDR3 spans 12 residues. Germline loops: CDR1 GTSNPN, CDR2 SVGIG (reference sequence). This CDR3 is CAWSRQVNEQFF. The CDR3 DNA, read in part, is TGTGCCTGGAGTAGACAGGTCAATGAG.

This clone was seen many times. The sequenced fragment ends 3 residues before the CDR3 boundary, so the rest is inferred from the germline J gene. This chain joins TRBV20-1 and TRBJ2-1, with D perhaps matching TRBD1 or TRBD2 (5 bases each). This CDR3 comprises 13 residues. The germline V gene encodes CDR1 DFQATT and CDR2 SNEGSKA (reference sequence). V lost 3 bases and J lost 8, with 14 bases in between. The chain's CDR3 is CSASQAGRHEQFF. Incomplete CDR3 DNA: TGCAGTGCTAGTCAGGCAGGGAGACATGAG.

Remarks on this clone: The read terminates 3 residues ahead of where the CDR3 ends, so the germline J gene completes it. The chain links TRBV5-1 to TRBJ2-5; D is uncertain. Trimming cost V 3 bases and J 2 bases, with 2 bases left between them. CDR1 and CDR2 (germline): SGHRS, YFSETQ. CDR3 length: 11 amino acids. This chain's CDR3 is CASSSQETQYF. The sequenced part of the CDR3 DNA is TGCGCCAGCAGCTCGCAAGAGACC.

This clone showed up many times. The CDR3 end falls 3 residues outside the read, so it is completed with the germline J gene. The V call is TRBV19, the J call TRBJ2-7; D uncertain. Germline CDR1 reads LNHDA; CDR2 reads SQIVND (reference sequence). The CDR3 extends over 15 amino acids. The V end was cut by 2 bases, the J end by 0 bases, with 11 bases between. The sequenced part of the CDR3 DNA is TGTGCCAGTAGTATAAAAGGGCTCGTCTCCTACGAG. Amino acids: CASSIKGLVSYE. The full-length CDR3 reads as CASSIKGLVSYEQYF.

Turning to this clone: With the read ending 3 residues before the CDR3 end, the germline J gene is used to fill in that end. This chain links TRBV7-2 with TRBJ2-7; 8 bases match TRBD1. CDR3 size: 15 residues. The germline gives CDR1 SGHTA, CDR2 FQGNSA. Losses at the gene ends were 6 bases for V and 1 base for J; bases not matched to a gene: 8. CDR3 region: CASSSRTGLSYEQYF. The DNA read from the CDR3 is TGTGCCAGCAGTTCCCGGACAGGGCTGTCCTACGAG. Full variable domain (remainder filled in from reference TRBV7-2 and TRBJ2-7): GAGVSQSPSNKVTEKGKDVELRCDPISGHTALYWYRQSLGQGLEFLIYFQGNSAPDKSGLPSDRFSAERTGGSVSTLTIQRTQQEDSAVYLCASSSRTGLSYEQYFGPGTRLTVT.

This clone occurred many times. Sequencing ends 3 residues short of the CDR3 end; the germline J gene provides the rest. This chain uses TRBV30 with TRBJ2-3; D is possibly TRBD2 (5 bases). This CDR3 is built from 14 residues. CDR1 is GTSNPN, CDR2 SVGIG, per germline (reference sequence). CDR3 residues: CAWVLLREGLSQYF. Partial CDR3 DNA: TGTGCCTGGGTCCTCCTTCGAGAAGGACTGTCG. Filled out from reference TRBV30 and TRBJ2-3, the complete variable domain reads SQTIHQWPATLVQPVGSPLSLECTVEGTSNPNLYWYRQAAGRGLQLLFYSVGIGQISSEVPQNLSASRPQDRQFILSSKKLLLSDSGFYLCAWVLLREGLSQYFGPGTRLTVL.

This clone was detected ten times or more. The missing CDR3 end, 3 residues past where the read stops, is filled in from the germline J gene. This sequence joins TRBV20-1 and TRBJ2-7, with D perhaps TRBD1 (6 bases). Germline CDR1 DFQATT, CDR2 SNEGSKA (reference sequence). There are 13 residues in the CDR3. V was clipped by 6 bases and J by 0 bases, with 12 bases between them. The CDR3 loop is CSAAGTPSYEQYF. CDR3 DNA (partial): TGCAGTGCGGCCGGGACACCCTCCTACGAG.

This clone was seen a handful of times. The read stops 3 residues short of the end of the CDR3; the missing end is completed from the germline J gene. J is TRBJ2-1 and V is TRBV5-1; 10 nucleotides align to TRBD2. CDR3 length equals 16 residues. The junction had 9 bases not matched to a gene; V was cut back by 3 bases and J by 6 bases. Germline lookup yields CDR1 SGHRS and CDR2 YFSETQ. The covered CDR3 bases are TGCGCCAGCAGCTGGCCCCTAGCGGGGGCCTTCAATGAG. Its protein product is CASSWPLAGAFNE. The full CDR3 protein reads CASSWPLAGAFNEQFF.

This clone was seen repeatedly, ten times or more. The CDR3: CASSPSRGSGANVLTF. The DNA read from the CDR3 is TGTGCCAGCTCACCATCGAGGGGATCTGGGGCCAACGTC. The chain links TRBV18 to TRBJ2-6; the D call may be TRBD1 or TRBD2 (5 bases each). The read is 3 residues too short to cover the CDR3 end, so that end is filled in from the germline J gene. In germline, CDR1 is KGHSH, CDR2 LQKENI. The V end was cut by 2 bases, the J end by 1 base, with 9 bases between. CDR3 size: 16 residues.

A few counts support this clone. The read ends 3 residues shy of where the CDR3 ends; the end is completed using the germline J gene. This rearrangement joins TRBV19 to TRBJ1-6, with 7 bases lining up with TRBD1. Germline V gene data show CDR1 as LNHDA and CDR2 as SQIVND (reference sequence). Unmatched junction bases numbered 9, after V lost 10 bases and J lost 0 bases. The CDR3 has 16 amino acids. Partial CDR3 DNA: TGTGCCACTGACAGGGCAGCAGGCTCCTATAATTCACCC. It yields the protein CATDRAAGSYNSP. The entire CDR3 protein reads CATDRAAGSYNSPLHF. Full variable domain (missing parts from reference TRBV19 and TRBJ1-6): DGGITQSPKYLFRKEGQNVTLSCEQNLNHDAMYWYRQDPGQGLRLIYYSQIVNDFQKGDIAEGYSVSREKKESFPLTVTSAQKNPTAFYLCATDRAAGSYNSPLHFGNGTRLTVT.

This clone was seen repeatedly, ten times or more. With the read ending 3 residues before the CDR3 end, the germline J gene is used to fill in that end. V is TRBV6-2 or TRBV6-3 and J is TRBJ2-7; TRBD1 matches 11 bases. The V and J ends lost 2 bases and 5 bases, in that order; junction bases with no gene match: 2. The V gene's germline CDR1 is MNHEY and CDR2 SVGEGT. This CDR3 is built from 14 residues. Partial CDR3 DNA: TGTGCCAGCAGTTACGGGACAGGGGGAGACGAG. It yields the protein CASSYGTGGDE. The entire CDR3 sequence reads CASSYGTGGDEQYF.

Many counts were recorded for this clone. The read falls 3 residues short of the CDR3 end, and the missing part is taken from the germline J gene. V and J are TRBV7-8 and TRBJ1-5; D gene ambiguous. V gave up 4 bases and J gave up 3 bases, with 4 bases separating them. Germline assignment: CDR1 SGHVS and CDR2 FQNEAQ. The CDR3 sequence is 12 residues long. Partial CDR3 DNA: TGTGCCAGCAGCTACTTCAATCAGCCC. Its protein product is CASSYFNQP. In full, the CDR3 is CASSYFNQPQHF. The full variable domain, completed using reference TRBV7-8 and TRBJ1-5, is GAGVSQSPRYKVAKRGQDVALRCDPISGHVSLFWYQQALGQGPEFLTYFQNEAQLDKSGLPSDRFFAERPEGSVSTLKIQRTQQEDSAVYLCASSYFNQPQHFGDGTRLSIL.

Many counts were recorded for this clone. Coverage ceases 3 residues before the CDR3 finishes, and the germline J gene fills in the end. This sequence joins TRBV28 and TRBJ1-3; tentatively, D is TRBD1 (6 bases). CDR1 and CDR2 from the germline V gene are MDHEN and SYDVKM. The CDR3 spans 15 residues. V lost 8 bases and J lost 4, with 18 bases in between. The CDR3 DNA, read in part, is TGTGCCAGCGGAAGCCAGGGGACCCACGGAAACACC. The encoded protein is CASGSQGTHGNT. The full CDR3 reads CASGSQGTHGNTIYF.

Only a few counts were recorded for this clone. This CDR3 reads CASSEDSSYNEQFF. The covered CDR3 bases are TGTGCCAGCAGTGAGGACAGCTCCTACAATGAG. The chain joins TRBV6-4 to TRBJ2-1; the D gene is possibly TRBD1 (6 bases). The read ends 3 residues before the CDR3 terminus; that terminus is restored from the germline J gene. Trimming removed 3 bases from V and 0 bases from J, with 6 bases in between. CDR1 MRHNA and CDR2 SNTAGT come from the germline V gene. The CDR3 is 14 residues long.

This clone came up many times. Read sequence stops 3 residues before the CDR3 end, and the germline J gene provides the missing end. The chain joins TRBV5-1 to TRBJ2-5; possibly TRBD1 for D (5 bases). CDR1 SGHRS and CDR2 YFSETQ come from the germline V gene. The CDR3 runs 13 residues. The V and J ends lost 5 bases and 4 bases respectively, with 12 bases between them. The sequenced CDR3 bases are TGCGCCAGCAGTCTTAAGGGGTCAGAGACC. Its translation: CASSLKGSET. The entire CDR3 reads CASSLKGSETQYF.

This clone has a count of ten or more. The read terminates 3 residues before the CDR3 end, so the remaining end is supplied by the germline J gene. V and J are TRBV5-6 and TRBJ2-7, with TRBD2 matching over 7 bases. The ends lost 0 bases at V and 2 bases at J; junction bases unmatched: 2. Germline V gene lookup returns CDR1 SGHDT and CDR2 YYEEEE. The CDR3 length is 14 residues. The sequenced part of the CDR3 DNA is TGTGCCAGCAGCTTGGATGCGGGGGCCTACGAG. The encoded protein is CASSLDAGAYE. In full, the CDR3 reads CASSLDAGAYEQYF.

This clone was detected many times. The read terminates 3 residues ahead of where the CDR3 ends, so the germline J gene completes it. The chain links TRBV20-1 to TRBJ1-2, with 8 bases matching TRBD1. V lost 6 bases and J lost 6; bases outside the gene matches: 6. The CDR3 loop spans 12 amino acids. The germline CDR1 and CDR2 sequences are DFQATT and SNEGSKA (reference sequence). Here the CDR3 reads CSAQTGADGYTF. CDR3 DNA, as far as it was read: TGCAGTGCCCAGACAGGGGCCGATGGC.

This clone was seen at least ten times. The read terminates 3 residues ahead of where the CDR3 ends, so the germline J gene completes it. This chain links TRBV20-1 with TRBJ2-3; the match to TRBD2 covers 10 bases. Trimming took 1 base from V and 6 from J; bases not matched to a gene: 13. This CDR3 has 17 amino acids. Germline CDR1 reads DFQATT; CDR2 reads SNEGSKA (reference sequence). The CDR3 DNA, read in part, is TGCAGTGCTAGAGTTCTAGCGGGGGCCCGAGCGGGTGATACG. It translates to CSARVLAGARAGDT. The CDR3 reads in full as CSARVLAGARAGDTQYF.